These T cell receptor beta chains were read from a single sample in a study of shared clonotypes between healthy human individuals. TCRdb's table, derived via immunoSEQ multiplex PCR, lists solely in-frame clones and lacks some. Of around 2,000,000 clones listed, roughly 94% are singletons. The sequencing sample was made of naive CD8+ T cells sorted from blood. The receptors were gathered from a man aged 18 to 29 in good health. Each CDR3 is given with its conserved first and last residue.

j_gene | v_gene | CDR3aa
TRBJ1-6 | TRBV9 | CASSVVGGGNSPLHF
TRBJ2-7 | TRBV6-5 | CASSYESSYEQYF
TRBJ2-3 | TRBV2 | CASSEQLSSTDTQYF
TRBJ2-3 | TRBV9 | CASSVGREKYF
TRBJ1-2 | TRBV28 | CASSLADLDGYTF
TRBJ2-7 | TRBV27 | CASSPQGQFSYEQYF
TRBJ2-7 | TRBV6-4 | CASSPREGSYEQYF
TRBJ2-1 | TRBV9 | CASSVFAGEGGNEQFF
TRBJ1-2 | TRBV27 | CASSLRRGYGYTF
TRBJ2-3 | TRBV29-1 | CSSLKPDTQYF
TRBJ1-6 | TRBV7-9 | CASSLEGQGSPLHF
TRBJ1-5 | TRBV7-8 | CASSLQTEGDQPQHF
TRBJ2-7 | TRBV7-8 | CASSSSLGYEQYF
TRBJ2-3 | TRBV7-9 | CASSFPTQSRPYTDTQYF
TRBJ2-3 | TRBV13 | CASSSPSAGGGTDTQYF
TRBJ2-7 | TRBV27 | CASSSRLAGGSYEQYF
TRBJ2-7 | TRBV2 | CASSAYREYEQYF
TRBJ2-2 | TRBV5-6 | CASRILAGAVGELFF
TRBJ2-7 | TRBV5-6 | CASSGGQVTYEQYF
TRBJ2-7 | TRBV7-8 | CASSSPDRGGEYEQYF
TRBJ2-3 | TRBV4-3 | CASSPSIASTDTQYF
TRBJ2-1 | TRBV27 | CASSLSGGPYNEQFF
TRBJ2-2 | TRBV7-9 | CASSFNRGDTGELFF
TRBJ2-7 | TRBV13 | CASSRSGTAPYEQYF
TRBJ1-5 | TRBV4-1 | CASRNGVENNQPQHF
TRBJ2-7 | TRBV28 | CASSSPLAWRGGQGEQYF
TRBJ2-7 | TRBV4-3 | CASSQAPSTDYEQYF
TRBJ2-1 | TRBV11-1 | CASSLDQGGKDEQFF
TRBJ2-5 | TRBV13 | CASSTSGQETQYF
TRBJ2-7 | TRBV4-1 | CASSQVRGPSYEQYF
TRBJ1-1 | TRBV29-1 | CSGYILDRDTEAFF
TRBJ2-1 | TRBV5-1 | CASSLDGYNEQFF
TRBJ1-2 | TRBV27 | CASSPWGGAGGYTF
TRBJ2-5 | TRBV13 | CASSEGRGGSYF
TRBJ2-7 | TRBV2 | CAGSSGTGIEQYF
TRBJ2-1 | TRBV12-5 | CASGLNSNYNEQFF
TRBJ2-3 | TRBV6-1 | CASSEEVRTTDTQYF
TRBJ2-3 | TRBV7-9 | CASSPITDTQYF
TRBJ2-7 | TRBV4-3 | CASSQDSLAYEQYF
TRBJ1-2 | TRBV19 | CASNGKGNYGYTF
TRBJ2-7 | TRBV6-1 | CASSWGDPLYEQYF
TRBJ1-3 | TRBV13 | CASSPRTGNANTIYF
TRBJ1-4 | TRBV28 | CASSRDRVNEKLFF
TRBJ2-3 | TRBV29-1 | CSAQTGDGTDTQYF
TRBJ2-3 | TRBV4-2 | CASKRTETTDTQYF
TRBJ2-1 | TRBV2 | CASSEVAGGSYNEQFF
TRBJ2-7 | TRBV7-9 | CATWGPLNYEQYF